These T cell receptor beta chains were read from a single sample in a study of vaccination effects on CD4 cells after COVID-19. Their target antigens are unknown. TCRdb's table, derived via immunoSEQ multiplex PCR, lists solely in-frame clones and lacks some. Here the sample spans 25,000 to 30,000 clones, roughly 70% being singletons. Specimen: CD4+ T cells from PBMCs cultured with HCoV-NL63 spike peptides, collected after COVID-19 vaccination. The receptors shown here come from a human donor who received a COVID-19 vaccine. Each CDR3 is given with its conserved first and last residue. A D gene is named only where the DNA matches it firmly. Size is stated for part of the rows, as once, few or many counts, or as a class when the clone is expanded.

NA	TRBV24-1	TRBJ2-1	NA	CATSDASAARYNEQFF	TGTGCCACCAGTGATGCGTCGGCGGCTCGGTACAATGAGCAGTTCTTC
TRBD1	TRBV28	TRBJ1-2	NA	CASSLGQERYGYGYTF	TGTGCCAGCAGTTTAGGACAGGAAAGGTACGGCTATGGCTACACCTTC
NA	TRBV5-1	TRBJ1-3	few	CASSSGTVKENTIYF	TGCGCCAGCAGCTCAGGGACGGTCAAAGAAAACACCATATATTTT
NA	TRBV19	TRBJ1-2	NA	CASSTEGEANYGYTF	TGTGCCAGTAGTACTGAGGGCGAAGCTAACTATGGCTACACCTTC
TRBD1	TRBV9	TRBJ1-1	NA	CASSVLDRKGIEAFF	TGTGCCAGCAGCGTATTGGACAGGAAGGGAATTGAAGCTTTCTTT
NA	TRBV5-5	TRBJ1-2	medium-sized	CASSPGRANYGYTF	TGTGCCAGCAGCCCCGGTAGAGCCAACTATGGCTACACCTTC
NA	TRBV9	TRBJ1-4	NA	CASSETGINEKLFF	TGTGCCAGCAGCGAGACAGGCATAAATGAAAAACTGTTTTTT
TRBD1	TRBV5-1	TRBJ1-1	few	CASSWGTVVNTEAFF	TGCGCCAGCAGCTGGGGGACAGTTGTGAACACTGAAGCTTTCTTT
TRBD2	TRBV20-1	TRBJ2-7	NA	CSASLAGGPEQYF	TGCAGTGCTAGTTTAGCGGGAGGGCCCGAGCAGTACTTC
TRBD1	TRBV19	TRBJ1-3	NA	CASSSMDRGRSGNTIYF	TGTGCCAGTAGTAGTATGGACAGGGGGCGATCTGGAAACACCATATATTTT
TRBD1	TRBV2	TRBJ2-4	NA	CASQTGTGIAKNIQYF	TGTGCCAGTCAGACCGGGACAGGGATAGCCAAAAACATTCAGTACTTC